Below are 16 T cell receptor beta chains sequenced from a single sample in a study of control samples from healthy donors and cancer patients. Repertoires were generated with immunoSEQ multiplex PCR, while TCRdb's copy carries only in-frame clones and drops some. Of around 6,000 clones in the sample, 72% were seen once. Sequenced input: formalin-fixed, paraffin-embedded tissue. The receptors here all came from a male donor with melanoma.

CDR3 sequence: CASSLMDSQYEQYF. In DNA form, the CDR3 reads TGTGCCAGCAGCTTAATGGACAGTCAATACGAGCAGTACTTC. The chain recombines TRBV7-8 with TRBJ2-7; D possibly corresponds to TRBD1 (6 bases). Trimming pared 2 bases from V and 4 bases from J, leaving 12 bases between. Germline assignment: CDR1 SGHVS and CDR2 FQNEAQ. The CDR3 has 14 residues.

The genes are TRBV18 and TRBJ2-3; D tentatively fits TRBD1 or TRBD2 (5 bases each). The germline gives CDR1 KGHSH, CDR2 LQKENI. V lost 3 bases, J lost 1 base, and 20 bases lay in between. This CDR3 is 18 amino acids long. The CDR3: CASSPGFQRGVGTDTQYF. CDR3 nucleotides: TGTGCCAGCTCACCCGGGTTTCAGAGGGGAGTGGGCACAGATACGCAGTATTTT. Drawing the rest from reference TRBV18 and TRBJ2-3, the complete variable domain is NAGVMQNPRHLVRRRGQEARLRCSPMKGHSHVYWYRQLPEEGLKFMVYLQKENIIDESGMPKERFSAEFPKEGPSILRIQQVVRGDSAAYFCASSPGFQRGVGTDTQYFGPGTRLTVL.

The chain joins TRBV6-5 to TRBJ2-2; D is unclear. The CDR3 is 13 residues long. The V gene's germline CDR1 is MNHEY and CDR2 SVGAGI. Trimming took off 0 bases at V and 8 bases at J, with 7 bases between the two ends. The CDR3 region has the DNA TGTGCCAGCAGTTACTCTGGGCTGGGGGAGCTGTTTTTT. The encoded protein is CASSYSGLGELFF.

V gene TRBV4-3 combines with J gene TRBJ2-1; 11 bases align to TRBD2. The CDR3 covers 16 residues. Germline V gene data show CDR1 as LGHNA and CDR2 as YSLEER. V trimming: 4 bases; J trimming: 6 bases; junction bases outside the gene matches: 8. CDR3 in DNA: TGCGCCAGCAGCCTCCTACTAGCGGGAGCGGTCAATGAGCAGTTCTTC. This translates into CASSLLLAGAVNEQFF.

The genes are TRBV6-5 and TRBJ2-7, with TRBD2 matching over 11 bases. CDR3 size: 16 residues. Germline-derived CDR1 and CDR2 are MNHEY and SVGAGI. V was pared by 2 bases and J by 2 bases, with 5 bases of the junction left unmatched. The CDR3 loop is CASSYQGTSGPYEQYF. DNA of the CDR3: TGTGCCAGCAGTTACCAGGGGACTAGCGGACCCTACGAGCAGTACTTC.

This chain joins TRBV27 and TRBJ2-1; 7 nucleotides match TRBD1. V shed 2 bases, J shed 6 bases, and the junction held 7 bases outside the gene matches. Germline V gives CDR1 MNHEY, CDR2 SMNVEV (reference sequence). This CDR3 has 15 amino acids. This chain's CDR3 is CASSLNRGRGNEQFF. CDR3 in DNA: TGTGCCAGCAGTTTAAACAGGGGCAGGGGCAATGAGCAGTTCTTC.

CDR3 nucleotide sequence: TGTGCCATCCTCTACCTTGGGCTAGCGGGGAACACAGATACGCAGTATTTT. Its protein is CAILYLGLAGNTDTQYF. The V and J genes are TRBV7-9 and TRBJ2-3, with TRBD2 matching over 9 bases. Germline CDR1 reads SEHNR; CDR2 reads FQNEAQ (reference sequence). Germline trimming cut 10 bases from V and 2 bases from J; bases unmatched to any gene: 16. This CDR3 is built from 17 residues.

The V gene is TRBV2, the J gene TRBJ2-2; D not resolved. V lost 6 bases to trimming and J lost 4 bases, with 9 bases between them. CDR3 length: 13 amino acids. Germline assignment: CDR1 SNHLY and CDR2 FYNNEI. CDR3 nucleotide sequence: TGTGCCAGCAGAACGTTCGGCACCGGGGAGCTGTTTTTT. Translated: CASRTFGTGELFF.

The chain employs TRBV28 and TRBJ1-2; D gene unclear. This CDR3 comprises 13 residues. V dropped 5 bases and J dropped 7 bases, with 14 bases sitting between them. Looked up from germline, CDR1 is MDHEN and CDR2 is SYDVKM. CDR3 DNA sequence: TGTGCCAGCAGTCCAGCAGAGGGAGGTGGCTACACCTTC. This sequence encodes CASSPAEGGGYTF.

This clone turned up a few times. V usage is TRBV19 and J usage is TRBJ1-1, with 9 bases lining up with TRBD1. The CDR3 totals 15 residues. With V trimmed by 4 bases and J by 3 bases, 6 bases remained unmatched. Germline CDR1 LNHDA, CDR2 SQIVND (reference sequence). CDR3 in amino acids: CASSTSDRGDTEAFF. The CDR3 DNA follows: TGTGCCAGTAGTACTTCCGACAGGGGGGACACTGAAGCTTTCTTT.

Comment on this clone: A much larger clone is a single base away; this may be a read error. The chain recombines TRBV3-1 (or the pseudogene TRBV3-2) with TRBJ2-1; D is unclear. The CDR3 length is 15 residues. CDR1 and CDR2 from the germline V gene are LGHDT and YNNKEL (reference sequence). The V and J ends lost 0 bases and 3 bases respectively, with 9 bases between them. In DNA form, the CDR3 reads TGTGCCAGCAGCCAAGATATGGCGAACTACAATGAGCAGTTCTTC. Translation: CASSQDMANYNEQFF.

V and J are TRBV5-1 and TRBJ2-7; 7 nucleotides line up with TRBD1. Trimming at V came to 3 bases and at J to 6 bases, leaving 9 bases not matched to a gene. The germline CDR1 and CDR2 sequences are SGHRS and YFSETQ. The CDR3 is 14 residues long. In DNA, the CDR3 is TGCGCCAGCAGCTCAAGACAGGGTCCAGGCGAGCAGTACTTC. It codes for CASSSRQGPGEQYF.

A few counts support this clone. Here the CDR3 reads CASSLTGYYGYTF. The CDR3 nucleotides are TGTGCCAGCAGCCTAACAGGGTACTATGGCTACACCTTC. This chain links TRBV7-2 with TRBJ1-2; a weak D match, TRBD1 (6 bases). This CDR3 comprises 13 residues. Germline CDR1 and CDR2: SGHTA and FQGNSA. V was pared by 5 bases and J by 3 bases, with 10 bases between.

J is TRBJ1-6 and V is TRBV25-1; unclear D gene. The CDR3 covers 14 residues. V was pared by 4 bases and J by 0 bases, with 4 bases between. Germline assignment: CDR1 MGHDK and CDR2 SYGVNS. The CDR3 is CASSVSSYNSPLHF. The CDR3 nucleotides are TGTGCCAGCAGTGTCAGCTCCTATAATTCACCCCTCCACTTT.

The J gene is TRBJ1-1, the V gene TRBV7-9, with 8 bases lining up with TRBD1. Germline V gives CDR1 SEHNR, CDR2 FQNEAQ (reference sequence). There are 18 residues in the CDR3. Trimming at V came to 4 bases and at J to 1 base, leaving 14 bases not matched to a gene. The CDR3 DNA reads TGTGCCAGCAGCTCCTCAATGACCGGGACAGGAAAGAACACTGAAGCTTTCTTT. Encoded protein: CASSSSMTGTGKNTEAFF. The full variable domain, completed using reference TRBV7-9 and TRBJ1-1, is DTGVSQNPRHKITKRGQNVTFRCDPISEHNRLYWYRQTLGQGPEFLTYFQNEAQLEKSRLLSDRFSAERPKGSFSTLEIQRTEQGDSAMYLCASSSSMTGTGKNTEAFFGQGTRLTVV.

The chain links TRBV29-1 to TRBJ2-1, with 10 bases fitting TRBD2. The junction had 9 bases not matched to a gene; V was cut back by 4 bases and J by 6 bases. Germline CDR1 SQVTM, CDR2 ANQGSEA. CDR3 size: 15 residues. The CDR3 spells CSVVSSSGRGNEQFF. As DNA, the CDR3 is TGCAGCGTTGTATCTTCTAGCGGGAGAGGCAATGAGCAGTTCTTC.